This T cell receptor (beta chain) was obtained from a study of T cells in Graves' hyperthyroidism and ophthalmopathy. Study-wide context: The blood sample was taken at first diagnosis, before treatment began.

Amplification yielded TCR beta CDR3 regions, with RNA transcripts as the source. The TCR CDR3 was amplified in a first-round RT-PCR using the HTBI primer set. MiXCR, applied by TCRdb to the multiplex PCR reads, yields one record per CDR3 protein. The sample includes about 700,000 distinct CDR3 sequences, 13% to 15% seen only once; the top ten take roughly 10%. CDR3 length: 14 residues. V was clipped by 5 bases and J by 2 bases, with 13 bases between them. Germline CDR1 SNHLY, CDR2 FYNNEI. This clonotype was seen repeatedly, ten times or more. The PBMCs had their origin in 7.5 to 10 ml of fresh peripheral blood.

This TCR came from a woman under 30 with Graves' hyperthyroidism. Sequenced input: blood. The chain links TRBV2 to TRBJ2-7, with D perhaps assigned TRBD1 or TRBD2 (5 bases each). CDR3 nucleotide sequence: TGTGCCAGCAGTACAGGAGGCCGAGCCTACGAGCAGTACTTC. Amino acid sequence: CASSTGGRAYEQYF.